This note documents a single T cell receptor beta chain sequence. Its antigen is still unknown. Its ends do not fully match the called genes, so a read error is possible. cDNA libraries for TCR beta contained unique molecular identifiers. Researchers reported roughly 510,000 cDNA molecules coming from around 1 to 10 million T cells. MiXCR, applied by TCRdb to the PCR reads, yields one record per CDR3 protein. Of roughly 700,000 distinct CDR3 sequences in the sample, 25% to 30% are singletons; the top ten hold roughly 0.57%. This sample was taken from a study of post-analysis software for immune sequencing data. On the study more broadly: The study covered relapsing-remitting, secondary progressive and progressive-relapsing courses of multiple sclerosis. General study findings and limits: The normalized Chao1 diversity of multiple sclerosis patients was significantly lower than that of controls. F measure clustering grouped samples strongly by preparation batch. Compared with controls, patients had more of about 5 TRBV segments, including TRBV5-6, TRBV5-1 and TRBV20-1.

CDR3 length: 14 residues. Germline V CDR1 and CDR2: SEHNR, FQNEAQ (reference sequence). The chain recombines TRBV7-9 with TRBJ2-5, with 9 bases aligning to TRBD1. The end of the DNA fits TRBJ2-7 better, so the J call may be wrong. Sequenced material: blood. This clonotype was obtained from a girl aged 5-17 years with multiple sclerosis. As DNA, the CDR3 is TGTGCCGGCAGCTGGGGGACAGGGCGCTACGAGCAGTACTTC. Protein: CAGSWGTGRYEQYF.